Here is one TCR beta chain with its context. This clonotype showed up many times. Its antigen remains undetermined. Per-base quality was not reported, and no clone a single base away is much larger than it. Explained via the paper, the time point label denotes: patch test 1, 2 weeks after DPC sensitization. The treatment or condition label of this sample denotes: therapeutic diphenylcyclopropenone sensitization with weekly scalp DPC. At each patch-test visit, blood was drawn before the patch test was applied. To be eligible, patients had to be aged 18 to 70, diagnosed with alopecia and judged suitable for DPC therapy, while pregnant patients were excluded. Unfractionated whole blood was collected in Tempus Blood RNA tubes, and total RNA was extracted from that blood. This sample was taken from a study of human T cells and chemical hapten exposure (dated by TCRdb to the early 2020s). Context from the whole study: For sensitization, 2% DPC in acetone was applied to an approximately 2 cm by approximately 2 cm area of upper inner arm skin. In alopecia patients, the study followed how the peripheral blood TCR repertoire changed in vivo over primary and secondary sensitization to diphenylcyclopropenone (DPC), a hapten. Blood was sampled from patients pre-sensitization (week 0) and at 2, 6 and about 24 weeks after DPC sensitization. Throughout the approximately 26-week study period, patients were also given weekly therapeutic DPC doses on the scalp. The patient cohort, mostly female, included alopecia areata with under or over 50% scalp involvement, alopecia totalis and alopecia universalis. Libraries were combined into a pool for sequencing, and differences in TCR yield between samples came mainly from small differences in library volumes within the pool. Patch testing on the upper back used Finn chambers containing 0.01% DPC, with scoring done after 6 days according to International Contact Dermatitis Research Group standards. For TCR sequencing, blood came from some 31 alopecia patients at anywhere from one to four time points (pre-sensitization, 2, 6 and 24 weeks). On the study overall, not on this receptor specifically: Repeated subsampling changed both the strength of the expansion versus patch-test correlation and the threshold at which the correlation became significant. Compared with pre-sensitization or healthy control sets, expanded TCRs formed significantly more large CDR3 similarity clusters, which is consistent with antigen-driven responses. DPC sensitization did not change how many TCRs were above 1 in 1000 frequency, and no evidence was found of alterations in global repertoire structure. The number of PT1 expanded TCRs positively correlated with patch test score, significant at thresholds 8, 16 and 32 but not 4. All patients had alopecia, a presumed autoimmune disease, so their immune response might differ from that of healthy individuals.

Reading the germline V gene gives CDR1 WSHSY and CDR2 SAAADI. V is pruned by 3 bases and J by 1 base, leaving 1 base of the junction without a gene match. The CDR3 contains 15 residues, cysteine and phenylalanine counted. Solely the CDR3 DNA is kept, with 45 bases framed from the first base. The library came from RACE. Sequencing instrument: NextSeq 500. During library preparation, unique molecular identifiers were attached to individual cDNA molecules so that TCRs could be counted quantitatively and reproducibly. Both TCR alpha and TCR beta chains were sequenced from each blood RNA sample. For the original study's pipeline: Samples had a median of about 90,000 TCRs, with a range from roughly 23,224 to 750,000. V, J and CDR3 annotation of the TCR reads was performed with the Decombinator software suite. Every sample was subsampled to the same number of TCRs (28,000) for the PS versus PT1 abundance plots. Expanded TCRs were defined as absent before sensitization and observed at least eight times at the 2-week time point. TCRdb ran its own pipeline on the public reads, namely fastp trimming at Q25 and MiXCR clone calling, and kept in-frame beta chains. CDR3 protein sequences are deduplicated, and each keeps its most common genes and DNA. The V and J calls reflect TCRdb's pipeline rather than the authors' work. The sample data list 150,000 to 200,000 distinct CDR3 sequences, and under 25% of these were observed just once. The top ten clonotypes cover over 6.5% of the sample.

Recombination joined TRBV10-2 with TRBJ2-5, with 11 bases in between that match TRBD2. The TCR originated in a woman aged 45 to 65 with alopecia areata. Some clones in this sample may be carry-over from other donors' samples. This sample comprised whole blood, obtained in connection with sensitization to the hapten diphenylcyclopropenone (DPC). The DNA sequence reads TGCGCCAGCAGTGATCTAGCGGGAGGCCAAGAGACCCAGTACTTC. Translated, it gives CASSDLAGGQETQYF.